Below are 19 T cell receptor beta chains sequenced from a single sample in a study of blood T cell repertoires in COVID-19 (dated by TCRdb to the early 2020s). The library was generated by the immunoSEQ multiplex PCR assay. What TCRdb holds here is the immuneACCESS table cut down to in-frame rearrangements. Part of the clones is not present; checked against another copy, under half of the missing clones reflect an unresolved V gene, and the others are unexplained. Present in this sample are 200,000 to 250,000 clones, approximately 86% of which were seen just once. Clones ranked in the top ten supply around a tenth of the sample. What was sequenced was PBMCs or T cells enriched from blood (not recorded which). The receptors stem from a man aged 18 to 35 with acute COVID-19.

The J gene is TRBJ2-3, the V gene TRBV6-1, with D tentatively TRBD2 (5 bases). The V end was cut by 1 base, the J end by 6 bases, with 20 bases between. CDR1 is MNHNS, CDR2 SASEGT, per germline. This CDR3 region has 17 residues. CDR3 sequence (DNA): TGTGCCAGCAGTGAAGTGGTCTCTAGCAGACTTGGGGATACGCAGTATTTT. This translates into CASSEVVSSRLGDTQYF.

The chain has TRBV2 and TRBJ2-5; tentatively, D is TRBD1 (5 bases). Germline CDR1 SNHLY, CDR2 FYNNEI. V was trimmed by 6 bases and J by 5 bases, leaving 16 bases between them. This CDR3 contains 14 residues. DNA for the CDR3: TGTGCCAGCAGCCCCCGGGCAGGGCGGGAGACCCAGTACTTC. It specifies CASSPRAGRETQYF.

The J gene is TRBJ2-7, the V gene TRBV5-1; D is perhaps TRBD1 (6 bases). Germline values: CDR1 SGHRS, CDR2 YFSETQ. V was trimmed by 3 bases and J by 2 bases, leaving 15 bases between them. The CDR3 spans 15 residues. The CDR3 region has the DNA TGCGCCAGCAGCTCCGGACAGACACCCACCTACGAGCAGTACTTC. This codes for CASSSGQTPTYEQYF.

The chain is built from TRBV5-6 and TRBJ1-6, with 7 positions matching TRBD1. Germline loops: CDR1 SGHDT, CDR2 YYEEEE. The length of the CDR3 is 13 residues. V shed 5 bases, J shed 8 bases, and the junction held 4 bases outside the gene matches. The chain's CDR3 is CASSNRGHSPLHF. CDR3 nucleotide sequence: TGTGCCAGCAGTAACAGGGGACATTCACCCCTCCACTTT.

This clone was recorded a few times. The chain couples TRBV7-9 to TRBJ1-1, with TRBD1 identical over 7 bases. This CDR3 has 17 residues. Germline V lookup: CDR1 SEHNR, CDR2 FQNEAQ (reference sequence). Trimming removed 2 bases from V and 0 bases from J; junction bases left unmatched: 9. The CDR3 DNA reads TGTGCCAGCAGCTTACAGACAGGGCTAAAAGTGAACACTGAAGCTTTCTTT. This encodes CASSLQTGLKVNTEAFF.

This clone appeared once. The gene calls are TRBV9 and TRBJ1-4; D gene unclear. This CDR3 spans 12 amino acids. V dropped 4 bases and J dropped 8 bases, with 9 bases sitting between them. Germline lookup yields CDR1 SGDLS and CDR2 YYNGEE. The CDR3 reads CASSPGGEKLFF. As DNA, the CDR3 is TGTGCCAGCAGCCCTGGAGGGGAAAAACTGTTTTTT.

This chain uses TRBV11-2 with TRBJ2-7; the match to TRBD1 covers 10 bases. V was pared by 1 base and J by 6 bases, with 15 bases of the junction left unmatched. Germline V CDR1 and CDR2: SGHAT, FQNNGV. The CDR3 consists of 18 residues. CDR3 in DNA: TGTGCCAGCAGCTTAGTTTCGTACGGACAGGGGGTGGTCCTCGAGCAGTACTTC. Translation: CASSLVSYGQGVVLEQYF.

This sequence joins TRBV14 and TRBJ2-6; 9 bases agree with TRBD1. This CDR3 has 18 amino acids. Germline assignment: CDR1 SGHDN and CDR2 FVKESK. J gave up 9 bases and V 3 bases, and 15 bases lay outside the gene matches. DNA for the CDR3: TGTGCCAGCAGCCAGCCAACAGGGGGCCTCGGTTTGAGCAACGTCCTGACTTTC. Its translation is CASSQPTGGLGLSNVLTF.

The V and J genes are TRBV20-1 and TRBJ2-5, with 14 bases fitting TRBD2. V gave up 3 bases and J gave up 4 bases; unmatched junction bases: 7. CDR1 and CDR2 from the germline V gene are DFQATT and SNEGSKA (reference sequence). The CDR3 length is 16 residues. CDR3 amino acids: CSASNGLAGGRETQYF. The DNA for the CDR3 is TGCAGTGCTAGTAATGGACTAGCGGGAGGTCGAGAGACCCAGTACTTC.

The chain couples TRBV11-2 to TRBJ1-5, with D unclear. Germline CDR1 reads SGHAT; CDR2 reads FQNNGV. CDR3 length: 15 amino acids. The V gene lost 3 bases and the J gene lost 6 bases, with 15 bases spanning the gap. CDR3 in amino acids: CASSLRSGRGQPQHF. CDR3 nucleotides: TGTGCCAGCAGCTTGCGTTCAGGTCGTGGTCAGCCCCAGCATTTT.

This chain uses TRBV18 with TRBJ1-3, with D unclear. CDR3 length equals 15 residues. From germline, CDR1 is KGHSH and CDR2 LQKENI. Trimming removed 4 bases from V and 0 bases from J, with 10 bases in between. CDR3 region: CASSRASTSGNTIYF. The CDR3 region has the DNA TGTGCCAGCTCACGGGCCTCGACCTCTGGAAACACCATATATTTT.

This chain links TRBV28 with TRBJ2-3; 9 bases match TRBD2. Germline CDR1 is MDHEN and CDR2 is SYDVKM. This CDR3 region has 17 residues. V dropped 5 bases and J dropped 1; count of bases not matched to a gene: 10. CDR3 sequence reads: CASSLPGLASRTDTQYF. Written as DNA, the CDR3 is TGTGCCAGCAGTCTCCCGGGACTAGCTTCTCGCACAGATACGCAGTATTTT.

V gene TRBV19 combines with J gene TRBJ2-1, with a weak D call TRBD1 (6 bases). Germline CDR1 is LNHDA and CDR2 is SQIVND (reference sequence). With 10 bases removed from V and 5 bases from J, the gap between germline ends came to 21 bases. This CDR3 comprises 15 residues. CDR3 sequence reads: CANHRDVPDNNEQFF. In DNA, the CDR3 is TGTGCCAACCACAGGGACGTACCAGACAACAATGAGCAGTTCTTC.

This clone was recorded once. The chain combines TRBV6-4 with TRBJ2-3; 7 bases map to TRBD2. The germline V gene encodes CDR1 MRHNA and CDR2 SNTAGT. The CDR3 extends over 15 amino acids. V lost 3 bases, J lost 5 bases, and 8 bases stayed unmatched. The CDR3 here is CASSEAAGERDTQYF. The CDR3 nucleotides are TGTGCCAGCAGTGAGGCGGCGGGAGAGAGAGATACGCAGTATTTT.

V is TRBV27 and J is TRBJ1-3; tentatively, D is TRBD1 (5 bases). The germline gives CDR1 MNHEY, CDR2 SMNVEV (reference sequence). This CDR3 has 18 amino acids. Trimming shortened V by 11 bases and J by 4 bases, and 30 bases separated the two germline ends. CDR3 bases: TGTGCCGAATTCCCTCCGGGACTCCGAGCAATCGGCGGAAACACCATATATTTT. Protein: CAEFPPGLRAIGGNTIYF.

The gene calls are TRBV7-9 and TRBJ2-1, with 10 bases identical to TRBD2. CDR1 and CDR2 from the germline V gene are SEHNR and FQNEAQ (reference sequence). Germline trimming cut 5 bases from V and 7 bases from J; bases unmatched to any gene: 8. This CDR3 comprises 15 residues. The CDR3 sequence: CASSPVGSGRNEQFF. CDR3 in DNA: TGTGCCAGCAGCCCGGTGGGTAGCGGGAGGAATGAGCAGTTCTTC.

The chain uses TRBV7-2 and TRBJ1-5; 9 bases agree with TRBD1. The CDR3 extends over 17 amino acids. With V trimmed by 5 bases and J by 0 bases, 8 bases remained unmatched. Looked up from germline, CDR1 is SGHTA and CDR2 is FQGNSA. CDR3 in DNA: TGTGCCAGCAGCCAGGGACAGGGCGTTTATAGCAATCAGCCCCAGCATTTT. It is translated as CASSQGQGVYSNQPQHF.

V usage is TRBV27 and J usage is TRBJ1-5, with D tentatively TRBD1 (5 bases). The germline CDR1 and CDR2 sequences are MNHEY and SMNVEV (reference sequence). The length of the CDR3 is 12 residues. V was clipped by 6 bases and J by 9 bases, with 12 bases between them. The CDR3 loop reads CASSLRQGPQHF. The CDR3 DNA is TGTGCCAGCAGCTTACGCCAGGGGCCCCAGCATTTT.

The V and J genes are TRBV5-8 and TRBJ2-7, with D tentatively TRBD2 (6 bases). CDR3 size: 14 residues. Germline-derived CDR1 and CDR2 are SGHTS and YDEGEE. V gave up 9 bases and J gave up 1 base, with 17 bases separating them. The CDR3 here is CATSGRTRSYEQYF. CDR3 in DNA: TGTGCCACTTCGGGGAGGACTCGATCCTACGAGCAGTACTTC.